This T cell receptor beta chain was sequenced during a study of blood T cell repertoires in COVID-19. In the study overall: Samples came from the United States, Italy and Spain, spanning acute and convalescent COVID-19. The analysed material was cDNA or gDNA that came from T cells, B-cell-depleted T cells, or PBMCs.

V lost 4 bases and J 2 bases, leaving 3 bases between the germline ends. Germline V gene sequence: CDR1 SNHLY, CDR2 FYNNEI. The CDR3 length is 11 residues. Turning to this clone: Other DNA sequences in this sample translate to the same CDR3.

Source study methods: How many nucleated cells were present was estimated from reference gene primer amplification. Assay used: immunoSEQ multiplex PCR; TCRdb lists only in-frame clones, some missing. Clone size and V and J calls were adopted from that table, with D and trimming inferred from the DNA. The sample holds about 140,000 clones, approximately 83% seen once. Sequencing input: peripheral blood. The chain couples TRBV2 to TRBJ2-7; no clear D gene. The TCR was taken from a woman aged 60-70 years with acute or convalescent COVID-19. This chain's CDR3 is CASSVAYEQYF. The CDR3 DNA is TGTGCCAGCAGTGTCGCCTACGAGCAGTACTTC.